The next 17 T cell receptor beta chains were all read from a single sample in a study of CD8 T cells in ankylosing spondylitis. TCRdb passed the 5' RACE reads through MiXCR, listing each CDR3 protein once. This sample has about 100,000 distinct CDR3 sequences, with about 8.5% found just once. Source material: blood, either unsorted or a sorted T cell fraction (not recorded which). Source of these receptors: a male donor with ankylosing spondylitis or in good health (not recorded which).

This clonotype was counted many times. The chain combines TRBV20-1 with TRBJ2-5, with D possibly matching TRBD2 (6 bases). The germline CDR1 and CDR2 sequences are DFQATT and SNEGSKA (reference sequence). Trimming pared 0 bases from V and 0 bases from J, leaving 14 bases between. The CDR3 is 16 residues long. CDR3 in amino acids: CSARELGEAYQETQYF. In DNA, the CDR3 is TGCAGTGCTAGAGAGCTGGGGGAGGCCTACCAAGAGACCCAGTACTTC.

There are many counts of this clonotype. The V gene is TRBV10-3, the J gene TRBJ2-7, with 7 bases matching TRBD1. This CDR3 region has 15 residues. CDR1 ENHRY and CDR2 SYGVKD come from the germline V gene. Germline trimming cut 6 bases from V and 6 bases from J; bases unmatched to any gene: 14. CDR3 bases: TGTGCCATCAGCCCCGGAGACAGGGACCTACTCGAGCAGTACTTC. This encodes CAISPGDRDLLEQYF.

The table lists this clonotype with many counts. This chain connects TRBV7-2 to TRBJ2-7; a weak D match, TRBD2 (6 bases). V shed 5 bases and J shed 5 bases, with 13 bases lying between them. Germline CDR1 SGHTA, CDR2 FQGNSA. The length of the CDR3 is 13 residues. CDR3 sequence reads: CASSPPRRDEQYF. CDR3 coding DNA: TGTGCCAGCAGCCCCCCTAGGAGGGACGAGCAGTACTTC.

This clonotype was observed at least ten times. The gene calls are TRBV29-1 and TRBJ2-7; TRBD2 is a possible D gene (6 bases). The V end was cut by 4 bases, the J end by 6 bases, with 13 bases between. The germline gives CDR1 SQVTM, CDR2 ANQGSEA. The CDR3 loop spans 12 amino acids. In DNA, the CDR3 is TGCAGCGTTGTACCTTCGGGGGTCGAGCAGTACTTC. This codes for CSVVPSGVEQYF.

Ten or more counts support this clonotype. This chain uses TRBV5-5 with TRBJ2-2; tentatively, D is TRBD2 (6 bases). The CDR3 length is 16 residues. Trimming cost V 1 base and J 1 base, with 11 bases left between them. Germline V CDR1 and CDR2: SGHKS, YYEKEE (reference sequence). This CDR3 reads CASSLRAGQNTGELFF. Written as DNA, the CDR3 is TGTGCCAGCAGCTTGAGGGCGGGGCAGAACACCGGGGAGCTGTTTTTT.

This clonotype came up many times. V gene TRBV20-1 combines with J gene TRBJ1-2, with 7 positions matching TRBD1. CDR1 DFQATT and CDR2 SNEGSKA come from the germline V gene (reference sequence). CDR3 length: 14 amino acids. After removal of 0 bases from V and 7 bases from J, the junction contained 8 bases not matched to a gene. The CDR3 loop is CSARDSRGRSGYTF. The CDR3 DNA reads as TGCAGTGCTAGAGATTCGAGGGGGCGCAGTGGCTACACCTTC.

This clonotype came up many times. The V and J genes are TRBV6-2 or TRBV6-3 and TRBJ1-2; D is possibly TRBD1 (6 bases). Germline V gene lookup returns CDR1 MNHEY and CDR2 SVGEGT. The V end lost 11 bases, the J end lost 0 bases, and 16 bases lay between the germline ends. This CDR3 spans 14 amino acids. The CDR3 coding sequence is TGTGCCGGCCGGCGGGGGGCTACTAACTATGGCTACACCTTC. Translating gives CAGRRGATNYGYTF.

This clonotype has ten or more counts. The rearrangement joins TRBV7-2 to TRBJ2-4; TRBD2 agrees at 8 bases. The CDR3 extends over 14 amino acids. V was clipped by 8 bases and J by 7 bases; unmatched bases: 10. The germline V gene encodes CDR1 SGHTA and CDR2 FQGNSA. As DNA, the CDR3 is TGTGCCAGCTCCTACCCGGGGGGGCGGAACATTCAGTACTTC. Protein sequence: CASSYPGGRNIQYF.

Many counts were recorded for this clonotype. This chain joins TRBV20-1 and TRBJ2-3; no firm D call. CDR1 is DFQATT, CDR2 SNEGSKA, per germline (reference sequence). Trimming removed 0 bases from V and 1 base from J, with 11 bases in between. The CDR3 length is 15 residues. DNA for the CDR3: TGCAGTGCTAGAGATCTCGTCGACGGCACAGATACGCAGTATTTT. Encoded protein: CSARDLVDGTDTQYF.

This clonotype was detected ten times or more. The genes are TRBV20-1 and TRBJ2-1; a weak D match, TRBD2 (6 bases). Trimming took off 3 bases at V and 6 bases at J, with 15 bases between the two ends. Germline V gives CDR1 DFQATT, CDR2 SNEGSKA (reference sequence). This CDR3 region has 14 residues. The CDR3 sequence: CSASLAGSVNEQFF. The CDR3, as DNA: TGCAGTGCTAGTCTGGCGGGATCAGTCAATGAGCAGTTCTTC.

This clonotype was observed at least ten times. The CDR3 loop reads CSASPGGSEKQYF. In DNA, the CDR3 is TGCAGTGCTAGCCCAGGGGGGAGTGAGAAGCAGTACTTC. The chain carries TRBV20-1 and TRBJ2-7; D perhaps matches TRBD1 (7 bases). The ends were cut back, 3 bases at V and 8 bases at J, with 17 bases in the middle. Germline lookup yields CDR1 DFQATT and CDR2 SNEGSKA (reference sequence). CDR3 size: 13 residues.

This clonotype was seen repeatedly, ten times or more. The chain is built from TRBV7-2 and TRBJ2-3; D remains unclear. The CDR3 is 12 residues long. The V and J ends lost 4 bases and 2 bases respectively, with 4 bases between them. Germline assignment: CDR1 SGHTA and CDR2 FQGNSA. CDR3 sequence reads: CASSSTTDTQYF. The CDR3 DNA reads TGTGCCAGCAGCTCGACCACAGATACGCAGTATTTT.

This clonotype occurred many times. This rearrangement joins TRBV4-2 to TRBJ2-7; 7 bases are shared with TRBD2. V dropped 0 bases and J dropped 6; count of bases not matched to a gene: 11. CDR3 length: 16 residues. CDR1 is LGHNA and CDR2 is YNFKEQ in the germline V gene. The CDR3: CASSQDPGGLGSEQYF. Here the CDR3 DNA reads TGTGCCAGCAGCCAAGATCCGGGGGGTCTGGGTTCCGAGCAGTACTTC.

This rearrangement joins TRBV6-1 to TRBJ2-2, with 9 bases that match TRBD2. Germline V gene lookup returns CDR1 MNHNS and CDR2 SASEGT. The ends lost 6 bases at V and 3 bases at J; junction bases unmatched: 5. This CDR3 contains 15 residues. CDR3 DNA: TGTGCCAGCAGCCCTAGCGGGGAGGACACCGGGGAGCTGTTTTTT. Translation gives CASSPSGEDTGELFF.

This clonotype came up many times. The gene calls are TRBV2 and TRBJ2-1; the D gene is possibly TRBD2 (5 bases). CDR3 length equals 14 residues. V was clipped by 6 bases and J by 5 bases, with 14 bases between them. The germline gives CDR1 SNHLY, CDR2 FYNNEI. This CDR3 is CASRPLASHNEQFF. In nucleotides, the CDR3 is TGTGCCAGCAGGCCATTAGCGAGCCACAATGAGCAGTTCTTC.

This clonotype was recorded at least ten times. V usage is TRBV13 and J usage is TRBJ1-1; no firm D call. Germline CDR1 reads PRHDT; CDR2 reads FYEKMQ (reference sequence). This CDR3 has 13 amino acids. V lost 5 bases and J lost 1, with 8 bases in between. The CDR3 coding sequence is TGTGCCAGCAGCCGAAACAGGAACACTGAAGCTTTCTTT. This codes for CASSRNRNTEAFF.

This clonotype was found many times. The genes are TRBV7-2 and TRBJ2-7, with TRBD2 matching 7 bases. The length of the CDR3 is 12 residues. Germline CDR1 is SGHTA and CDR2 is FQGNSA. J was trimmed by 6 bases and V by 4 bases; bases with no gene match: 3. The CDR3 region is CASSSGTIEQYF. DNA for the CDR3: TGTGCCAGCAGCTCTGGGACTATCGAGCAGTACTTC. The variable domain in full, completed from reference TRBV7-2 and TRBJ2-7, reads GAGVSQSPSNKVTEKGKDVELRCDPISGHTALYWYRQSLGQGLEFLIYFQGNSAPDKSGLPSDRFSAERTGGSVSTLTIQRTQQEDSAVYLCASSSGTIEQYFGPGTRLTVT.